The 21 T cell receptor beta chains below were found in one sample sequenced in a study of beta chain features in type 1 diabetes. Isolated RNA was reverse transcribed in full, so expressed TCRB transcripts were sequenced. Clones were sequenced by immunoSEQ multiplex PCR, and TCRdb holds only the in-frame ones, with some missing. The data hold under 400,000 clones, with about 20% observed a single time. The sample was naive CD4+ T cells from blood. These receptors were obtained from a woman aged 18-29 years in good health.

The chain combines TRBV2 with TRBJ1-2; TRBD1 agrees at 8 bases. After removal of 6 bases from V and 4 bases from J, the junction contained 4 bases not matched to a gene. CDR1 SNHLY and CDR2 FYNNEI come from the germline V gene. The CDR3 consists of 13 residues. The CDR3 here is CASSDGQGYGYTF. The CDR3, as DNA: TGTGCCAGCAGCGACGGACAGGGCTATGGCTACACCTTC.

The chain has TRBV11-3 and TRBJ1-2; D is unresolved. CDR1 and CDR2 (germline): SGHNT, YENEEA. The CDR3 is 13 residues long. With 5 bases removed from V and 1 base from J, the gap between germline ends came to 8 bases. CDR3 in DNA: TGTGCCAGCAGCGCCCCAGATAACTATGGCTACACCTTC. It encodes CASSAPDNYGYTF.

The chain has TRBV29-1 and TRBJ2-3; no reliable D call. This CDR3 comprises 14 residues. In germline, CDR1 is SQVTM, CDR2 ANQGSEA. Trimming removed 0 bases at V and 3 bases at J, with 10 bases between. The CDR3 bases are TGCAGCGTTGAAGATAGTACTGGTACAGATACGCAGTATTTT. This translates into CSVEDSTGTDTQYF.

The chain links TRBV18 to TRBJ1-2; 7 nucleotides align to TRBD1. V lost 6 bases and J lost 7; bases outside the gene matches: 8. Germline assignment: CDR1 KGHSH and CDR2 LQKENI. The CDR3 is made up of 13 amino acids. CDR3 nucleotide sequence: TGTGCCAGCTCTCCAGACAGGGTTCGTGGCTACACCTTC. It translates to CASSPDRVRGYTF.

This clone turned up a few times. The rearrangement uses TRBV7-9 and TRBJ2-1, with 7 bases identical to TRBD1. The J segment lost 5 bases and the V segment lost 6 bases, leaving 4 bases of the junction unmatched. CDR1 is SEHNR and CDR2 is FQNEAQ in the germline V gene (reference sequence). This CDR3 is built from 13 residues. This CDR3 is CASRQGPHNEQFF. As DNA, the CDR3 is TGTGCCAGCAGACAGGGGCCCCACAATGAGCAGTTCTTC.

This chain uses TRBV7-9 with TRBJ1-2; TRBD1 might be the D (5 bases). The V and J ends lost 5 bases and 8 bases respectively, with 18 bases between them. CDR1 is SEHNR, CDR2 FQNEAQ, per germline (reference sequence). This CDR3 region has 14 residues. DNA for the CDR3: TGTGCCAGCAGCCCCCGACAGACCTTGGCCGGCTACACCTTC. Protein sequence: CASSPRQTLAGYTF.

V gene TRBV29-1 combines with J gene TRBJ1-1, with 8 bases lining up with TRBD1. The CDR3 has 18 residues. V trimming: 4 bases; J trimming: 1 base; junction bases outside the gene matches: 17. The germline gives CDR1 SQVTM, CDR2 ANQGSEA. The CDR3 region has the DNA TGCAGCGTTGGAGACCGGGACAGGACCTCCAGTGGGAACACTGAAGCTTTCTTT. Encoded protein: CSVGDRDRTSSGNTEAFF.

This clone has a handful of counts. As DNA, the CDR3 is TGTGCCAGCAGCTCCCCGGGACTCCACAATGAGCAGTTCTTC. This codes for CASSSPGLHNEQFF. The V and J genes are TRBV7-3 and TRBJ2-1, with a tentative D call TRBD2 (6 bases). Germline V gene data show CDR1 as SGHTA and CDR2 as FQGTGA. The V end was cut by 4 bases, the J end by 5 bases, with 12 bases between. The CDR3 runs to 14 residues.

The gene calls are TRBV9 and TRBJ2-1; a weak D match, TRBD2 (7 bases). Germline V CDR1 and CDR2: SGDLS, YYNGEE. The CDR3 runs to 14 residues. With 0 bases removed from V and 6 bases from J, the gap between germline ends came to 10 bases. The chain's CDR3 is CASSVVGGPNEQFF. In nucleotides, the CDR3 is TGTGCCAGCAGCGTAGTGGGGGGGCCCAATGAGCAGTTCTTC.

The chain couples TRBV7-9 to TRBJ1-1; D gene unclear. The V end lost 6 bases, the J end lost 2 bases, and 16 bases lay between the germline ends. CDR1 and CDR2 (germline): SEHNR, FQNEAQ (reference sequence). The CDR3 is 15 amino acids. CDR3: CASSPLAGHNTEAFF. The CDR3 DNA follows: TGTGCCAGCAGTCCACTGGCAGGTCACAACACTGAAGCTTTCTTT.

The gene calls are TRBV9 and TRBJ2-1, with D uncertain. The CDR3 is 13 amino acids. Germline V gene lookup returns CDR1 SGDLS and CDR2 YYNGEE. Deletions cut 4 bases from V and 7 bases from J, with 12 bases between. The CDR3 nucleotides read TGTGCCAGCAGCTCGCCCGCCGGTAATGAGCAGTTCTTC. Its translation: CASSSPAGNEQFF.

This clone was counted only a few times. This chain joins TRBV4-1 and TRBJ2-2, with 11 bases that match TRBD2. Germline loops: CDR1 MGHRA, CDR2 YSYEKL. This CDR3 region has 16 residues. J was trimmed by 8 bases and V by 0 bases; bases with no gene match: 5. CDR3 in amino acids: CASSQELLAGEGELFF. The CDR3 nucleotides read TGCGCCAGCAGCCAAGAACTACTAGCGGGAGAAGGGGAGCTGTTTTTT.

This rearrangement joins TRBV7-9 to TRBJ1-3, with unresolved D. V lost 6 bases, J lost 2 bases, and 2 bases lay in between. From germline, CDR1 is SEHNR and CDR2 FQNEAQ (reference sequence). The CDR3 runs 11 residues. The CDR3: CASSTGNTIYF. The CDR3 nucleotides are TGTGCCAGCAGTACTGGAAACACCATATATTTT. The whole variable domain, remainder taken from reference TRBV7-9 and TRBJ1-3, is DTGVSQNPRHKITKRGQNVTFRCDPISEHNRLYWYRQTLGQGPEFLTYFQNEAQLEKSRLLSDRFSAERPKGSFSTLEIQRTEQGDSAMYLCASSTGNTIYFGEGSWLTVV.

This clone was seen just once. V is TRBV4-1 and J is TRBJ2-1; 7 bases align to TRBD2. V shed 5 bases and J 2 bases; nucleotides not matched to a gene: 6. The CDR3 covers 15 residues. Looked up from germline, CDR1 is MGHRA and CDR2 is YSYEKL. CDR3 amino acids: CASSSIGLAYNEQFF. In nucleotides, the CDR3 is TGCGCCAGCAGCTCAATCGGACTAGCCTACAATGAGCAGTTCTTC.

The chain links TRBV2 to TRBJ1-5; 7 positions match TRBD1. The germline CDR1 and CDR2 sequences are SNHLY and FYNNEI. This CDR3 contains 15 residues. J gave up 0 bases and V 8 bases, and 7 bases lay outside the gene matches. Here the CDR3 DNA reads TGTGCCAGCGCCGGGGACAGCCTTAGCAATCAGCCCCAGCATTTT. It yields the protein CASAGDSLSNQPQHF. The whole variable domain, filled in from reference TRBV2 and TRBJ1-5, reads EPEVTQTPSHQVTQMGQEVILRCVPISNHLYFYWYRQILGQKVEFLVSFYNNEISEKSEIFDDQFSVERPDGSNFTLKIRSTKLEDSAMYFCASAGDSLSNQPQHFGDGTRLSIL.

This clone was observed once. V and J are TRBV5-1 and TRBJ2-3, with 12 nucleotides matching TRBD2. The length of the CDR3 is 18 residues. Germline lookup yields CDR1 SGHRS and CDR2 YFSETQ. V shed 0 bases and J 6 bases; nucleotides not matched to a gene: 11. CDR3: CASSLEGLAGMNTDTQYF. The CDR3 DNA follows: TGCGCCAGCAGCTTGGAAGGACTAGCGGGGATGAACACGGATACGCAGTATTTT.

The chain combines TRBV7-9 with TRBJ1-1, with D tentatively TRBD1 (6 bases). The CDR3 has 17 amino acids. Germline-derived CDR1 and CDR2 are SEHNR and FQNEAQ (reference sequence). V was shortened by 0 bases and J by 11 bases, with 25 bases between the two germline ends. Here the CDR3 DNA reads TGTGCCAGCAGCTTAGCGCCGATTGCTCCACGCCGGGGGGCCGCTTTCTTT. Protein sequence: CASSLAPIAPRRGAAFF.

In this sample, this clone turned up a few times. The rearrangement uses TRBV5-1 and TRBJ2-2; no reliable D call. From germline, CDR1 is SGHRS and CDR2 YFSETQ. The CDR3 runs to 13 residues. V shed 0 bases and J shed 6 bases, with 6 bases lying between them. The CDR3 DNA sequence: TGCGCCAGCAGCTTGGATCAATCCGGGGAGCTGTTTTTT. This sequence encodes CASSLDQSGELFF. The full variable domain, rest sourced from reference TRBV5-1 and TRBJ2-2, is KAGVTQTPRYLIKTRGQQVTLSCSPISGHRSVSWYQQTPGQGLQFLFEYFSETQRNKGNFPGRFSGRQFSNSRSEMNVSTLELGDSALYLCASSLDQSGELFFGEGSRLTVL.

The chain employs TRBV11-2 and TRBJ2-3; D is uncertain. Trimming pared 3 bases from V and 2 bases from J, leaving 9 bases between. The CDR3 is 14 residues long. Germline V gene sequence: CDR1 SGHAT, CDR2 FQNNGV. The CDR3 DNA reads TGTGCCAGCAGCTTTCTAGTGGACACAGATACGCAGTATTTT. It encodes CASSFLVDTDTQYF.

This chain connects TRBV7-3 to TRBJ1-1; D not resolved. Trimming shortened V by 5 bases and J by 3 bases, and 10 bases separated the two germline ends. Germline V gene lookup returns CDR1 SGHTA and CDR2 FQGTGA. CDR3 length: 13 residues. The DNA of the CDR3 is TGTGCCAGCAGCCTAGTAGGAGACACTGAAGCTTTCTTT. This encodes CASSLVGDTEAFF. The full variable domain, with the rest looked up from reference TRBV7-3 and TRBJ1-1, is GAGVSQTPSNKVTEKGKYVELRCDPISGHTALYWYRQSLGQGPEFLIYFQGTGAADDSGLPNDRFFAVRPEGSVSTLKIQRTERGDSAVYLCASSLVGDTEAFFGQGTRLTVV.

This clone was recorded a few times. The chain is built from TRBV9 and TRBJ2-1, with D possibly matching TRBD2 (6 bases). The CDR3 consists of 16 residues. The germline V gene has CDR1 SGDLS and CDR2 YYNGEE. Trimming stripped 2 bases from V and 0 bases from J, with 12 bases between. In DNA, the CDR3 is TGTGCCAGCAGCGTTAGCGGCCCGAGCTCCTACAATGAGCAGTTCTTC. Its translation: CASSVSGPSSYNEQFF. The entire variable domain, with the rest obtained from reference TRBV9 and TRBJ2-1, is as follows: DSGVTQTPKHLITATGQRVTLRCSPRSGDLSVYWYQQSLDQGLQFLIQYYNGEERAKGNILERFSAQQFPDLHSELNLSSLELGDSALYFCASSVSGPSSYNEQFFGPGTRLTVL.